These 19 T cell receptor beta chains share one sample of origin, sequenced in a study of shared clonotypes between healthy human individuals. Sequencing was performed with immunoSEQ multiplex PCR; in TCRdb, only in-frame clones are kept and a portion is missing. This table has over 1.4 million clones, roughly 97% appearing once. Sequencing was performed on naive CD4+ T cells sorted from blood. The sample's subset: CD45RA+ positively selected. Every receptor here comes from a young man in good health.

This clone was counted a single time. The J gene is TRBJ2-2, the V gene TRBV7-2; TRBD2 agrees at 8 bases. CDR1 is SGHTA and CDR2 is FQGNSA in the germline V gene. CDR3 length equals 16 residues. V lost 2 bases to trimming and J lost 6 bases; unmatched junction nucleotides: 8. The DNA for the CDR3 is TGTGCCAGCAGCTTATGGGTCGGGAGGGCCCCCGGGGAGCTGTTTTTT. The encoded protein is CASSLWVGRAPGELFF.

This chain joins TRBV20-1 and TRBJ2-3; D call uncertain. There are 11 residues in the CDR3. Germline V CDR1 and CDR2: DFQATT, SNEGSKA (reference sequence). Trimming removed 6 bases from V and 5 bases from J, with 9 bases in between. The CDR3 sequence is CSARWGDTQYF. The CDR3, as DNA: TGCAGTGCCAGATGGGGAGATACGCAGTATTTT.

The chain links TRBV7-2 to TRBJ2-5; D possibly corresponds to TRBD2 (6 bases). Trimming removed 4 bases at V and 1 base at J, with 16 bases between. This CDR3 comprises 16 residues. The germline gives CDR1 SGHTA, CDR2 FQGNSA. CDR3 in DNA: TGTGCCAGCAGCTCGGCGGGGTCCGGTGCCCAAGAGACCCAGTACTTC. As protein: CASSSAGSGAQETQYF.

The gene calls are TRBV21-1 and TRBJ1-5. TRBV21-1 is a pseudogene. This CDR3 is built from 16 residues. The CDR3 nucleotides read TGTGCCAGCAGCAAAATGGCAGAGCCTAGCAATCAGCCCCAGCATTTT. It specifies CASSKMAEPSNQPQHF.

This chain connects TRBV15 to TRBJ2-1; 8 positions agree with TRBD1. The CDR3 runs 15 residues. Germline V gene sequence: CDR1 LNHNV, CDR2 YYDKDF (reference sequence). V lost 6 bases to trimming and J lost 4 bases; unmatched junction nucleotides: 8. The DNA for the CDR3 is TGTGCCACCAGGACCGGGACAGGCCAATACAATGAGCAGTTCTTC. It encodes CATRTGTGQYNEQFF.

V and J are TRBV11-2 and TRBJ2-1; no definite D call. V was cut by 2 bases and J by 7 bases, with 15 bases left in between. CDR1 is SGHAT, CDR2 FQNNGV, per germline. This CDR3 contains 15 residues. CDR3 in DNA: TGTGCCAGCAGCTTAAACCAGGCCCCCAGGAATGAGCAGTTCTTC. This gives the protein CASSLNQAPRNEQFF.

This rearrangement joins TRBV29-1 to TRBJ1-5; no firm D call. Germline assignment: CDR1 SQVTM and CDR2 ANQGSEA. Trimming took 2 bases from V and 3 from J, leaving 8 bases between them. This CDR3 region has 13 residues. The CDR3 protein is CSVEWRFNQPQHF. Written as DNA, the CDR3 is TGCAGCGTTGAATGGCGTTTCAATCAGCCCCAGCATTTT.

DNA for the CDR3: TGTGCCAGCTGTAGGGACAATCAGCCCCAGCATTTT. The encoded protein is CASCRDNQPQHF. V gene TRBV7-9 combines with J gene TRBJ1-5, with D unresolved. Trimming cost V 8 bases and J 3 bases, with 8 bases left between them. This CDR3 spans 12 amino acids. Germline V gene sequence: CDR1 SEHNR, CDR2 FQNEAQ (reference sequence).

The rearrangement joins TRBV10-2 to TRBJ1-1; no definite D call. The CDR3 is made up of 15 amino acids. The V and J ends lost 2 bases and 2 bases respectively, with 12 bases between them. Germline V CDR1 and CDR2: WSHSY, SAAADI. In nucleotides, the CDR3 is TGCGCCAGCAGTGAGGATCGGACGGTTAACACTGAAGCTTTCTTT. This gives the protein CASSEDRTVNTEAFF.

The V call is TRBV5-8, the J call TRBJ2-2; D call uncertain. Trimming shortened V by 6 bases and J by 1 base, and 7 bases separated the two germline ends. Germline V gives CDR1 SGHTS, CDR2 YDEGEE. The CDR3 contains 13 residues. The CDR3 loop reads CASNLWNTGELFF. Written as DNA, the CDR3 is TGTGCCAGCAATCTATGGAACACCGGGGAGCTGTTTTTT.

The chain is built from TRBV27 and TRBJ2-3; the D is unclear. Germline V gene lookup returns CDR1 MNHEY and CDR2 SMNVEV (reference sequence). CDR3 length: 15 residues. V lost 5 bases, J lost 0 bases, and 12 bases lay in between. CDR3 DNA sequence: TGTGCCAGCAGTCCGCTAGGCAGGAGCACAGATACGCAGTATTTT. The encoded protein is CASSPLGRSTDTQYF.

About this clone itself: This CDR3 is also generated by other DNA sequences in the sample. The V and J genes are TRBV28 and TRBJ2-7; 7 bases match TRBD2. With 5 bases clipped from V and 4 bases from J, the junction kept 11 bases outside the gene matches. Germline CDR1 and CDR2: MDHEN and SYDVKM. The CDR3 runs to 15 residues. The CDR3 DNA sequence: TGTGCCAGCAGTCCCCCCGGGGGGAGGGTTTACGAGCAGTACTTC. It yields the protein CASSPPGGRVYEQYF.

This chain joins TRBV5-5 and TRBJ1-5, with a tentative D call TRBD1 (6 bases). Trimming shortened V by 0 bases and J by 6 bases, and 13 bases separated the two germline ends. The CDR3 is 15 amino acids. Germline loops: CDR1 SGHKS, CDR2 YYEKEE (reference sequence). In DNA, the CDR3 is TGTGCCAGCAGCTTGGCGCCAGGGGAAGGTCAGCCCCAGCATTTT. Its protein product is CASSLAPGEGQPQHF.

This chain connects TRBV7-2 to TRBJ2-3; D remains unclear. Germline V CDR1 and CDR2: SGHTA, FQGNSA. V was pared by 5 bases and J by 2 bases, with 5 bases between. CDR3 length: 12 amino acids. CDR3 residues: CASSVSTDTQYF. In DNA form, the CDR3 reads TGTGCCAGCAGCGTCTCCACAGATACGCAGTATTTT. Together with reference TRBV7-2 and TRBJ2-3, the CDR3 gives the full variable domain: GAGVSQSPSNKVTEKGKDVELRCDPISGHTALYWYRQSLGQGLEFLIYFQGNSAPDKSGLPSDRFSAERTGGSVSTLTIQRTQQEDSAVYLCASSVSTDTQYFGPGTRLTVL.

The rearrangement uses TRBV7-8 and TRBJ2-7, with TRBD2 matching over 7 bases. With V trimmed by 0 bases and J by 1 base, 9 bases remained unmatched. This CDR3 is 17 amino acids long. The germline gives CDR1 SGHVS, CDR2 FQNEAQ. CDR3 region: CASSLAMRAGPSYEQYF. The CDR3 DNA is TGTGCCAGCAGCTTAGCTATGCGAGCGGGGCCATCCTACGAGCAGTACTTC.

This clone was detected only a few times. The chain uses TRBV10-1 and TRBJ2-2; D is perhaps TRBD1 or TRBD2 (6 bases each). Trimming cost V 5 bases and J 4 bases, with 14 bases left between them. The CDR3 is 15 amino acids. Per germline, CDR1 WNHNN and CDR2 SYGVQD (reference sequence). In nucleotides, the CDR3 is TGCGCCAGCAGTTTACAGGGAGGTGTCACCGGGGAGCTGTTTTTT. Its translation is CASSLQGGVTGELFF.

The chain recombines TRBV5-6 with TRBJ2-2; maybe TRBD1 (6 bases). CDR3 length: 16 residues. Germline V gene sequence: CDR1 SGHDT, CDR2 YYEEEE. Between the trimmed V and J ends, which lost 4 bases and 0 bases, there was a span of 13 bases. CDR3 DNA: TGTGCCAGCAGCCCGAACAGGGCCGCGAACACCGGGGAGCTGTTTTTT. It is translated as CASSPNRAANTGELFF.

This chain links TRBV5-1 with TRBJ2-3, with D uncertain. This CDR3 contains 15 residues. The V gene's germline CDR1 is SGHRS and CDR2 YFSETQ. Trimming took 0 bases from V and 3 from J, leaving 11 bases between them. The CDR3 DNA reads TGCGCCAGCAGCTTGGAGGTTGCTCCTACAGATACGCAGTATTTT. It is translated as CASSLEVAPTDTQYF.

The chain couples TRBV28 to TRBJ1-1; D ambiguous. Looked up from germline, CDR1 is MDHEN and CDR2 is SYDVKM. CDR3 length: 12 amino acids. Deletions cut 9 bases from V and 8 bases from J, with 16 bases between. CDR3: CASLGRTEEAFF. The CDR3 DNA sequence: TGTGCCAGTTTAGGAAGGACGGAGGAAGCTTTCTTT.